The TCR beta chain under discussion was sequenced for a study of graft-versus-host responses after intestinal transplantation. Study-level information: Recipients across the board were started on anti-thymocyte globulin induction, then kept on tacrolimus and steroids for about three years.

A note on this clone: Its cognate antigen is unknown. Other DNA sequences in the same sample also yield this CDR3.

Here immunoSEQ multiplex PCR was the method, and the copy in TCRdb shows in-frame clones only, minus some. This repertoire shows around 100,000 clones, roughly 92% found once; its top ten account for 0.2% to 0.25%. CDR1 is SGHRS and CDR2 is YFSETQ in the germline V gene. Trimming shortened V by 0 bases and J by 1 base, and 6 bases separated the two germline ends. The CDR3 covers 14 residues. The chain joins TRBV5-1 to TRBJ2-3; no firm D call. Sample: unstimulated CD4+ T cells sorted from spleen or lymph node cells, taken before transplant. The sequence came from a human donor who was the organ donor for an intestinal transplant. The CDR3 DNA sequence: TGCGCCAGCAGCTTGGGGACGGGCACAGATACGCAGTATTTT. It specifies CASSLGTGTDTQYF. Together with reference TRBV5-1 and TRBJ2-3, the CDR3 gives the full variable domain: KAGVTQTPRYLIKTRGQQVTLSCSPISGHRSVSWYQQTPGQGLQFLFEYFSETQRNKGNFPGRFSGRQFSNSRSEMNVSTLELGDSALYLCASSLGTGTDTQYFGPGTRLTVL.